This T cell receptor beta chain was recovered during a study of T cell responses to AZD1222 COVID-19 vaccine. Whole-study findings and limits: Spike-specific TCR breadth and depth grew following two AZD1222 doses. The study reported that nearly half of spike-specific TCRs target unmutated variant regions.

With 8 bases clipped from V and 4 bases from J, the junction kept 7 bases outside the gene matches. CDR1 and CDR2 (germline): MNHEY, SMNVEV (reference sequence). The CDR3 has 14 amino acids. Assay used: immunoSEQ multiplex PCR; TCRdb lists only in-frame clones, some missing. This repertoire shows about 110,000 clones, 91% found once; its top ten account for around 7%. As for this clone: The antigen remains undetermined.

The source of this sequence is an adult in good health. The specimen was peripheral blood, collected on day 0 of AZD1222 vaccination. This rearrangement joins TRBV27 to TRBJ2-1, with 8 nucleotides matching TRBD2. CDR3 coding DNA: TGTGCCAGCGCCCGGGGGGGACAATACAATGAGCAGTTCTTC. Its translation is CASARGGQYNEQFF.